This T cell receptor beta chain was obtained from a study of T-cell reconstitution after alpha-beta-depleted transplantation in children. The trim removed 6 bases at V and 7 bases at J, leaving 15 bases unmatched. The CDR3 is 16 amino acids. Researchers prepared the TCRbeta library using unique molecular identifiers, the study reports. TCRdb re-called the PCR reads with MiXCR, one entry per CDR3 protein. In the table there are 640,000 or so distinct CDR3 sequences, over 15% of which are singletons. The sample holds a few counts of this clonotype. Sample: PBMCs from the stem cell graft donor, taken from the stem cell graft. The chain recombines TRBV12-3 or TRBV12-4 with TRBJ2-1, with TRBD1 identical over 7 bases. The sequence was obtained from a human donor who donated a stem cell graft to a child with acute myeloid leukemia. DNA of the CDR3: TGTGCCAGCAGATACCGTCGGACAGGAAGGGATAATGAGCAGTTCTTC. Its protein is CASRYRRTGRDNEQFF.